One and the same sample provided the 18 T cell receptor beta chains below, sequenced in a study of Ad26.COV2.S vaccination and SARS-CoV-2 variants. Treatment given: over 15 received Ad26.COV2.S at low or high dose, single or two shots; 5 received placebo; per-sample allocation not given. Samples were taken on day 63 after the first vaccine or placebo injection. Sequencing used immunoSEQ multiplex PCR; TCRdb keeps in-frame clones, though not all of them. The sample has 350,000 to 450,000 clones; 89% are singletons. The material sequenced was peripheral blood, taken in a trial of Ad26.COV2.S vaccine versus placebo. Receptors originate from a person aged 18-65 years who received the Ad26.COV2.S COVID-19 vaccine or a placebo.

The CDR3 DNA reads TGTGCCAGCAGCCATGGCAATCAGCCCCAGCATTTT. Protein sequence: CASSHGNQPQHF. The chain combines TRBV11-3 with TRBJ1-5; D gene ambiguous. Trimming took 5 bases from V and 2 from J, leaving 4 bases between them. Per the germline V gene, CDR1 is SGHNT and CDR2 is YENEEA. The CDR3 is 12 residues long.

V usage is TRBV3-1 (or the pseudogene TRBV3-2) and J usage is TRBJ2-1; 8 bases align to TRBD2. V lost 1 base to trimming and J lost 2 bases; unmatched junction nucleotides: 4. This CDR3 is built from 16 residues. Looked up from germline, CDR1 is LGHDT and CDR2 is YNNKEL (reference sequence). CDR3 protein: CASSQAGRGPYNEQFF. In DNA form, the CDR3 reads TGTGCCAGCAGCCAAGCCGGGAGGGGCCCCTACAATGAGCAGTTCTTC.

This clone appeared a single time. The genes are TRBV28 and TRBJ2-7; 11 bases fit TRBD2. The CDR3 spans 16 residues. V gave up 3 bases and J gave up 4 bases; unmatched junction bases: 8. The germline V gene has CDR1 MDHEN and CDR2 SYDVKM. CDR3 amino acids: CASSLPTSGSHYEQYF. The CDR3 DNA reads TGTGCCAGCAGTTTGCCCACTAGCGGGAGCCATTACGAGCAGTACTTC.

This clone was seen a single time. This rearrangement joins TRBV6-2 or TRBV6-3 to TRBJ2-3; TRBD1 aligns across 8 bases. Germline V gene lookup returns CDR1 MNHEY and CDR2 SVGEGT. After removal of 2 bases from V and 5 bases from J, the junction contained 9 bases not matched to a gene. The CDR3 loop spans 16 amino acids. The CDR3, as DNA: TGTGCCAGCAGTTACGAGACAGGGGCTTTAGTAGATACGCAGTATTTT. It translates to CASSYETGALVDTQYF.

This chain connects TRBV18 to TRBJ2-3; the D call may be TRBD1 or TRBD2 (5 bases each). Germline V gene sequence: CDR1 KGHSH, CDR2 LQKENI. Between the trimmed V and J ends, which lost 3 bases and 0 bases, there was a span of 19 bases. CDR3 length: 18 residues. The CDR3 nucleotides are TGTGCCAGCTCACCGGGGGTGAGGAGGAAAACTAGCACAGATACGCAGTATTTT. This gives the protein CASSPGVRRKTSTDTQYF.

The sample holds one count of this clone. The rearrangement joins TRBV27 to TRBJ2-5; the match to TRBD2 covers 10 bases. The J segment lost 5 bases and the V segment lost 5 bases, leaving 14 bases of the junction unmatched. CDR1 and CDR2 (germline): MNHEY, SMNVEV (reference sequence). The CDR3 spans 17 residues. The CDR3 DNA sequence: TGTGCCAGCAGTCCAACATGGCTGCTACTAGCGGGGGAGACCCAGTACTTC. Protein: CASSPTWLLLAGETQYF.

This clone was detected only once. The chain recombines TRBV13 with TRBJ2-3, with D perhaps matching TRBD2 (6 bases). Germline V CDR1 and CDR2: PRHDT, FYEKMQ (reference sequence). The length of the CDR3 is 16 residues. Trimming stripped 2 bases from V and 6 bases from J, with 18 bases between. CDR3 sequence: CASSLKGGTSGDTQYF. The CDR3 DNA follows: TGTGCCAGCAGCTTAAAGGGCGGGACCTCTGGGGATACGCAGTATTTT.

This clone was picked up a small number of times. The V call is TRBV9, the J call TRBJ2-1, with TRBD2 identical over 7 bases. V shed 0 bases, J shed 10 bases, and the junction held 10 bases outside the gene matches. Germline V gene data show CDR1 as SGDLS and CDR2 as YYNGEE. This CDR3 is 15 amino acids long. The CDR3 DNA reads TGTGCCAGCAGCGTAGCTAGCGGACGCCTAGGGGAGCAGTTCTTC. Its protein is CASSVASGRLGEQFF.

The chain carries TRBV5-4 and TRBJ1-6, with 9 bases that match TRBD1. The ends lost 5 bases at V and 1 base at J; junction bases unmatched: 7. CDR3 size: 17 residues. Germline CDR1 is SGHNT and CDR2 is YYREEE (reference sequence). Here the CDR3 reads CASRSSGTGSYNSPLHF. DNA of the CDR3: TGTGCCAGCAGATCCTCCGGGACAGGGTCCTATAATTCACCCCTCCACTTT.

A word on this clone: Germline and junction disagree at one end, which may indicate a read error. This rearrangement joins TRBV3-1 (or the pseudogene TRBV3-2) to TRBJ2-1; D call uncertain. The V gene's germline CDR1 is LGHDT and CDR2 YNNKEL (reference sequence). CDR3 length: 15 amino acids. The CDR3 loop reads CASSPRVGGYSEQFF. DNA of the CDR3: TGTGCCAGCAGCCCCCGGGTGGGCGGCTACAGTGAGCAGTTCTTC.

This clone appeared once. The chain uses TRBV30 and TRBJ2-7; TRBD1 or TRBD2 may be the D gene (6 bases each). The CDR3 consists of 15 residues. Trimming stripped 0 bases from V and 2 bases from J, with 14 bases between. Germline loops: CDR1 GTSNPN, CDR2 SVGIG (reference sequence). The DNA for the CDR3 is TGTGCCTGGAGTGTAATACCGGGGGCCACCTACGAGCAGTACTTC. Encoded protein: CAWSVIPGATYEQYF. The whole variable domain, remainder taken from reference TRBV30 and TRBJ2-7, is SQTIHQWPATLVQPVGSPLSLECTVEGTSNPNLYWYRQAAGRGLQLLFYSVGIGQISSEVPQNLSASRPQDRQFILSSKKLLLSDSGFYLCAWSVIPGATYEQYFGPGTRLTVT.

This chain uses TRBV6-5 with TRBJ2-7; D unresolved. The germline V and J ends were trimmed by 11 bases and 3 bases, with 14 bases remaining between them. This CDR3 is built from 12 residues. The germline gives CDR1 MNHEY, CDR2 SVGAGI. CDR3 protein: CAGSVAGYEQYF. The CDR3 DNA reads TGTGCCGGGTCAGTGGCCGGCTACGAGCAGTACTTC.

The V gene is TRBV28, the J gene TRBJ2-1, with 13 nucleotides matching TRBD2. This CDR3 has 14 amino acids. Unmatched junction bases numbered 6, after V lost 8 bases and J lost 8 bases. Germline CDR1 reads MDHEN; CDR2 reads SYDVKM. CDR3 in amino acids: CASGRTSGSYEQFF. CDR3 DNA sequence: TGTGCCAGCGGAAGGACTAGCGGGAGTTATGAGCAGTTCTTC. Using reference TRBV28 and TRBJ2-1 for the parts outside the CDR3, the full variable domain is DVKVTQSSRYLVKRTGEKVFLECVQDMDHENMFWYRQDPGLGLRLIYFSYDVKMKEKGDIPEGYSVSREKKERFSLILESASTNQTSMYLCASGRTSGSYEQFFGPGTRLTVL.

The chain recombines TRBV19 with TRBJ1-2, with 11 bases matching TRBD1. Germline V gives CDR1 LNHDA, CDR2 SQIVND (reference sequence). J gave up 5 bases and V 6 bases, and 8 bases lay outside the gene matches. The CDR3 loop spans 15 amino acids. The CDR3 bases are TGTGCCAGTAGCCAGACCGGGACAGGGGGTTATGGCTACACCTTC. It codes for CASSQTGTGGYGYTF.

The chain joins TRBV3-1 (or the pseudogene TRBV3-2) to TRBJ2-1; no clear D. Between the trimmed V and J ends, which lost 0 bases and 13 bases, there was a span of 13 bases. The V gene's germline CDR1 is LGHDT and CDR2 YNNKEL (reference sequence). This CDR3 has 13 amino acids. This chain's CDR3 is CASSQDRYAPQFF. The CDR3 bases are TGTGCCAGCAGCCAAGATAGGTACGCACCCCAGTTCTTC.

V is TRBV19 and J is TRBJ2-3, with D possibly TRBD1 on 6 matching bases. The CDR3 sequence is 14 residues long. Deletions cut 3 bases from V and 2 bases from J, with 9 bases between. Germline values: CDR1 LNHDA, CDR2 SQIVND (reference sequence). CDR3 amino acids: CASSIRGPTDTQYF. In DNA, the CDR3 is TGTGCCAGTAGTATCAGGGGACCCACAGATACGCAGTATTTT.

This chain joins TRBV15 and TRBJ2-7; D is uncertain. Germline V gives CDR1 LNHNV, CDR2 YYDKDF (reference sequence). CDR3 length: 13 amino acids. V lost 0 bases and J 6 bases, leaving 9 bases between the germline ends. CDR3 sequence (DNA): TGTGCCACCAGCAGAGATCTTTTATCCGAGCAGTACTTC. Its translation: CATSRDLLSEQYF.

V is TRBV5-1 and J is TRBJ1-2; D perhaps matches TRBD1 (6 bases). CDR1 is SGHRS, CDR2 YFSETQ, per germline. V lost 1 base, J lost 4 bases, and 11 bases lay in between. The CDR3 runs to 14 residues. In DNA, the CDR3 is TGCGCCAGCAGCTTGCAGGGGAGTGGCTATGGCTACACCTTC. Translation: CASSLQGSGYGYTF. Full variable domain (remainder filled in from reference TRBV5-1 and TRBJ1-2): KAGVTQTPRYLIKTRGQQVTLSCSPISGHRSVSWYQQTPGQGLQFLFEYFSETQRNKGNFPGRFSGRQFSNSRSEMNVSTLELGDSALYLCASSLQGSGYGYTFGSGTRLTVV.